The 10 T cell receptor beta chains listed next were all sequenced from one sample in a study of cytomegalovirus exposure and HLA in healthy donors. Primers included in the PCR were 60 Vbeta and 13 Jbeta primers. Libraries were prepared by immunoSEQ multiplex PCR; TCRdb keeps only in-frame clonotypes and omits some of them. The table records approximately 160,000 clones, roughly four fifths of them present only once. The sample comprised PBMCs. These receptors came from a young woman in good health and CMV-seronegative.

This sequence joins TRBV29-1 and TRBJ2-7, with TRBD1 as a possible D gene (5 bases). This CDR3 has 12 amino acids. Germline CDR1 and CDR2: SQVTM and ANQGSEA. The V end lost 2 bases, the J end lost 2 bases, and 7 bases lay between the germline ends. The CDR3 loop is CSVETGTYEQYF. For the CDR3, the DNA is TGCAGCGTTGAAACAGGAACCTACGAGCAGTACTTC.

V is TRBV19 and J is TRBJ1-1; D is ambiguous. The germline gives CDR1 LNHDA, CDR2 SQIVND (reference sequence). The CDR3 spans 14 residues. The V end lost 0 bases, the J end lost 1 base, and 6 bases lay between the germline ends. The CDR3: CASSIDIKNTEAFF. DNA of the CDR3: TGTGCCAGTAGTATAGATATAAAGAACACTGAAGCTTTCTTT.

This chain joins TRBV6-5 and TRBJ1-1; 7 bases align to TRBD1. The V segment lost 2 bases and the J segment 4 bases; nucleotides outside the gene matches: 10. This CDR3 spans 16 amino acids. CDR1 is MNHEY and CDR2 is SVGAGI in the germline V gene. The CDR3 bases are TGTGCCAGCAGTTACGCCGTTGGAGGGACAGCCACTGAAGCTTTCTTT. Residues: CASSYAVGGTATEAFF.

This clone turned up a few times. V usage is TRBV4-1 and J usage is TRBJ2-7; weak D call: TRBD1 (6 bases). The germline V gene encodes CDR1 MGHRA and CDR2 YSYEKL. The germline V and J ends were trimmed by 0 bases and 3 bases, with 9 bases remaining between them. The CDR3 is 14 amino acids. In DNA form, the CDR3 reads TGCGCCAGCAGCCAAGACGGACAGCTCTACGAGCAGTACTTC. Encoded protein: CASSQDGQLYEQYF.

The V call is TRBV9, the J call TRBJ2-3; D is unresolved. This CDR3 contains 13 residues. V was cut by 2 bases and J by 0 bases, with 4 bases left in between. Germline values: CDR1 SGDLS, CDR2 YYNGEE. In DNA, the CDR3 is TGTGCCAGCAGCGTGTCTAGCACAGATACGCAGTATTTT. Encoded protein: CASSVSSTDTQYF.

This clone showed up just once. The chain has TRBV5-1 and TRBJ1-2, with D possibly matching TRBD1 (5 bases). V dropped 0 bases and J dropped 8 bases, with 17 bases sitting between them. This CDR3 has 15 residues. Germline lookup yields CDR1 SGHRS and CDR2 YFSETQ. The DNA for the CDR3 is TGCGCCAGCAGCTTGGTTTTAGCGGGGCCGGGCGGCTACACCTTC. Its translation is CASSLVLAGPGGYTF.

The V and J genes are TRBV7-9 and TRBJ2-7; 7 bases agree with TRBD2. The V and J ends lost 0 bases and 5 bases, in that order; junction bases with no gene match: 10. CDR1 and CDR2 from the germline V gene are SEHNR and FQNEAQ (reference sequence). The CDR3 is 16 amino acids. The CDR3 sequence is CASSLAEMASGDEQYF. The CDR3, as DNA: TGTGCCAGCAGCTTAGCCGAGATGGCTAGCGGAGACGAGCAGTACTTC. Full variable domain (outside the CDR3, taken from reference TRBV7-9 and TRBJ2-7): DTGVSQNPRHKITKRGQNVTFRCDPISEHNRLYWYRQTLGQGPEFLTYFQNEAQLEKSRLLSDRFSAERPKGSFSTLEIQRTEQGDSAMYLCASSLAEMASGDEQYFGPGTRLTVT.

This chain connects TRBV19 to TRBJ1-1, with a possible D match to TRBD1 (6 bases). The CDR3 spans 15 residues. V lost 5 bases to trimming and J lost 3 bases, with 16 bases between them. Germline CDR1 is LNHDA and CDR2 is SQIVND (reference sequence). CDR3 nucleotide sequence: TGTGCCAGTAGTTTTCAGGGGAGAGGGGACACTGAAGCTTTCTTT. It specifies CASSFQGRGDTEAFF.

V is TRBV6-1 and J is TRBJ1-6; D is uncertain. In germline, CDR1 is MNHNS, CDR2 SASEGT. The CDR3 is 12 amino acids. The V gene lost 6 bases and the J gene lost 10 bases, with 10 bases spanning the gap. The DNA of the CDR3 is TGTGCCAGCAGGAGACAAAGGTCACCCCTCCACTTT. Its translation is CASRRQRSPLHF.

This clone was recorded once. The J gene is TRBJ2-7, the V gene TRBV7-9; D perhaps matches TRBD1 (5 bases). Germline V CDR1 and CDR2: SEHNR, FQNEAQ (reference sequence). V lost 4 bases, J lost 0 bases, and 7 bases lay in between. This CDR3 has 13 residues. The CDR3 sequence: CASSWGISYEQYF. The CDR3 DNA follows: TGTGCCAGCAGCTGGGGCATCTCCTACGAGCAGTACTTC.